Reported below is one T cell receptor beta chain. The entry originates in a study of blood T cell repertoires in COVID-19. Looking at the study overall: From T cells, B-cell-depleted T cells, or PBMCs came the material, which was cDNA or gDNA.

Per the authors' pipeline: Using reference gene primer amplification, nucleated cell counts were estimated. Libraries were prepared by immunoSEQ multiplex PCR; TCRdb keeps only in-frame clonotypes and omits some of them. V and J calls plus clone size are reproduced from that table; the DNA served to infer D and trimming. Among 320,000 or so clones listed, roughly 89% were seen once. The specimen was PBMCs or T cells enriched from blood (not recorded which). The sequence was obtained from a man in his 60s who had recovered from COVID-19.

The CDR3 protein is CASSPPGLAGGLNEQFF. CDR3 in DNA: TGTGCCAGCTCACCACCGGGACTAGCGGGAGGTCTTAATGAGCAGTTCTTC. The chain has TRBV18 and TRBJ2-1, with 15 nucleotides matching TRBD2. The CDR3 covers 17 residues. V dropped 0 bases and J dropped 7; count of bases not matched to a gene: 4. Germline V gene lookup returns CDR1 KGHSH and CDR2 LQKENI.